Ten or more counts support the clone carrying this T cell receptor beta chain. The data were taken from a study of T cells in Graves' hyperthyroidism and ophthalmopathy. Study background: At initial diagnosis, before any treatment had begun, peripheral blood was obtained.

Ophthalmopathy patients all had a Clinical Activity Score of at least 3, a NOSPECS grade of at least 4 and disease under 3 months old. Amplified TCR beta CDR3 regions came from RNA transcripts. HTBI primers were employed in a first-round RT-PCR of the TCR CDR3. TCRdb processed the multiplex PCR reads anew with MiXCR; each CDR3 protein has one entry. The data show about 640,000 distinct CDR3 sequences, about 20% seen once. The length of the CDR3 is 17 residues. The ends lost 1 base at V and 5 bases at J; junction bases unmatched: 11. CDR1 MDHEN and CDR2 SYDVKM come from the germline V gene. The sample consisted of blood. J is TRBJ2-5 and V is TRBV28; TRBD1 matches at 9 bases. The sequence was obtained from a man aged 30 to 39 with Graves' ophthalmopathy. The CDR3: CASSLFRLGQGGETQYF. DNA for the CDR3: TGTGCCAGCAGTTTATTCCGTCTGGGACAGGGTGGTGAGACCCAGTACTTC.